This is a list of T cell receptor beta chains from one sample in a study of T cell repertoires in cytomegalovirus infection. TCRdb re-derived calls from the reads in MiXCR, one entry per CDR3 protein. The sample has around 740,000 distinct CDR3 sequences; 35% to 45% are singletons. The sample was PBMCs. These receptors all stem from a human donor in good health (CMV status not recorded). Some clones in this sample may be carry-over from other donors' samples. Each CDR3 is given with its conserved first and last residue. D genes are given only for firm matches. For some rows the clone size is stated as once, few or many, or as a class when expanded; others skip it.

clone size,D gene,V gene,J gene,CDR3 DNA,CDR3 protein
many,NA,TRBV7-2,TRBJ2-1,TGTGCCAGCAGCAGTCAGGGGCTGTTACTATACAATGAGCAGTTCTTC,CASSSQGLLLYNEQFF
many,NA,TRBV7-2,TRBJ1-1,TGTGCCAGCAGCTTCTGGGAAAGAGCACGCACTGAAGCTTTCTTT,CASSFWERARTEAFF
few,NA,TRBV7-6,TRBJ1-6,TGTGCCAGCAGCCCCCAACAACCCCCAGATTCACCCCTCCACTTT,CASSPQQPPDSPLHF
NA,TRBD2,TRBV6-6,TRBJ2-5,TGTGCCAGCAGTTACCGGACTAGCGCCCAAGAGACCCAGTACTTC,CASSYRTSAQETQYF
many,TRBD2,TRBV7-2,TRBJ2-7,TGTGCCAGCAGCTTTGGGGGTAGCGGGAGTGTGTACGAGCAGTACTTC,CASSFGGSGSVYEQYF
NA,NA,TRBV28,TRBJ2-5,TGTGCCAGCAGTCCCCGGACAGTACGCCGGACCCAGTACTTC,CASSPRTVRRTQYF
NA,NA,TRBV19,TRBJ1-1,TGTGCCAGTAGCCACGCGGGGAATGAAGCTTTCTTT,CASSHAGNEAFF
few,NA,TRBV7-6,TRBJ1-5,TGTGCCAGCAGCCTCGACAGGTATAGGACGCCCCAGCATTTT,CASSLDRYRTPQHF
NA,NA,TRBV6-2/TRBV6-3,TRBJ2-7,TGTGCCAGCAGTTACTCGGTCCCCGCGCGGACCTACGAGCAGTACTTC,CASSYSVPARTYEQYF
NA,TRBD1,TRBV27,TRBJ1-4,TGTGCCAGCGGATCATACAGGGGGCATTTCGCAACTAATGAAAAACTGTTTTTT,CASGSYRGHFATNEKLFF
NA,NA,TRBV7-2,TRBJ2-3,TGTGCCAGCAGCTTAAATGACGGGGGAGTATATACGCAGGAGTTT,CASSLNDGGVYTQEF
few,NA,TRBV4-2,TRBJ2-3,TGTGCCAGCAGCCAAGATAGGCCTAGGGATACGCAGTATTTT,CASSQDRPRDTQYF
NA,TRBD1,TRBV29-1,TRBJ2-1,TGCAGCGTTAACAGGGGCTTATACAATGAGCAGTTCTTC,CSVNRGLYNEQFF
many,NA,TRBV7-2,TRBJ1-1,TGTGCCAGCAGCGTTCGGCGGACCAGGACTGAAGCTTTCTTT,CASSVRRTRTEAFF
NA,NA,TRBV19,TRBJ2-6,TGTGCCAGTAGAACAGGGTCTGCTGGGGCCAACGTCCTGACTTTC,CASRTGSAGANVLTF
NA,TRBD1,TRBV5-6,TRBJ1-3,TGTGCCAGCAGCCCCTGGGACAGAAACTCTGGAAACACCATATATTTT,CASSPWDRNSGNTIYF
NA,NA,TRBV7-2,TRBJ2-4,TGTGCCAGCAGCTTAGTAGGCAGGACCAAAAACATTCAGTACTTC,CASSLVGRTKNIQYF
NA,NA,TRBV24-1,TRBJ2-1,TGTGCCACCAGTGATTCGGCCTTTCTAACCTACAATGAGCAGTTCTTC,CATSDSAFLTYNEQFF
NA,TRBD1,TRBV28,TRBJ1-4,TGTGCCAGCAGTCGGACGGGACAGGGTGAGGCTAAACTGTTTTTT,CASSRTGQGEAKLFF
NA,NA,TRBV19,TRBJ1-4,TGTGCCAGTAGTATCGTCGTCGAGGAAAAACTGTTTTTT,CASSIVVEEKLFF
NA,NA,TRBV2,TRBJ1-4,TGTGCCAGCCGTGACACGTTTGGTAATGAAAAACTGTTTTTT,CASRDTFGNEKLFF
NA,TRBD2,TRBV6-6,TRBJ2-1,TGTGCCAGCAGTATGCGGACTAGCGGGAGCGGTGAGCAGTTCTTC,CASSMRTSGSGEQFF
few,TRBD1,TRBV7-9,TRBJ1-6,TGTGCCAGCAGCTTGGGGACAGGGGTTGGGTACCAGACCTTT,CASSLGTGVGYQTF
NA,NA,TRBV4-2,TRBJ1-4,TGTGCCAGCAGCCAAGATCTACCGGCAGACCCTAATGAAAAACTGTTTTTT,CASSQDLPADPNEKLFF
few,NA,TRBV7-2,TRBJ2-7,TGTGCCAGCAGCTTAGCCCAGGGGCTCGGGAGTTACGAGCAGTACTTC,CASSLAQGLGSYEQYF
few,TRBD2,TRBV28,TRBJ2-7,TGTGCCAGCAGTCAACTAGCGGGAGGCAACGAGCAGTACTTC,CASSQLAGGNEQYF
once,TRBD1,TRBV28,TRBJ1-5,TGTGCCAGCAGTTTGAGGACAGGGCCGGGCAGCAATCAGCCCCAGCATTTT,CASSLRTGPGSNQPQHF
NA,TRBD1,TRBV7-2,TRBJ2-7,TGTGCCAGCAGACTCCGGGACAGTACCTACGAGCAGTACTTC,CASRLRDSTYEQYF
few,NA,TRBV28,TRBJ1-5,TGTGCCAGCAGCCCCTCGGCGTGGGGGGAAGACGAACAGCCCCAGCATTTT,CASSPSAWGEDEQPQHF
few,TRBD1,TRBV6-6,TRBJ1-4,TGTGCCAGCACCAGGGGGACGCCTAATGAAAAACTGTTTTTT,CASTRGTPNEKLFF
few,TRBD1,TRBV4-1,TRBJ1-2,TGCGCCAGCAGCCCAGTCTCCCCAGGACAGGTTGGCTACACCTTC,CASSPVSPGQVGYTF
once,NA,TRBV20-1,TRBJ2-7,TGCAGTGCGAGCTATCAGGCGGGGTATCAGTACTTC,CSASYQAGYQYF
NA,TRBD1,TRBV29-1,TRBJ2-1,TGCAGCGTTTGCTCTCAGGACAGGGCACGGGAGCAGTTCTTC,CSVCSQDRAREQFF
NA,NA,TRBV3-1,TRBJ1-5,TGTGCCAGCAGCCATTTGGATCAGCCCCAGCATTTT,CASSHLDQPQHF
once,NA,TRBV9,TRBJ1-2,TGTGCCAGCAGCGTAGGGGCGGATAGCTATGGCTACACCTTC,CASSVGADSYGYTF
NA,TRBD2,TRBV28,TRBJ2-7,TGTGCCAGCAGGCGGGGGGAAGGGGCCTACGAGCAGTACTTC,CASRRGEGAYEQYF
NA,NA,TRBV19,TRBJ2-4,TGTGCCAGTAGTATCGACGGGGAGTTAGCCAAAAACATTCAGTACTTC,CASSIDGELAKNIQYF
NA,TRBD2,TRBV7-9,TRBJ2-1,TGTGCCAGCAGCACCCGGACTAGCGGGAGTCGCAATGAGCAGTTCTTC,CASSTRTSGSRNEQFF
many,NA,TRBV11-2,TRBJ2-5,TGTGCCAGCAGCTTAGATCTGAGTAGCGCCTCCCAAGAGACCCAGTACTTC,CASSLDLSSASQETQYF
few,NA,TRBV28,TRBJ2-5,TGTGCCAGCAGTTTAGGGACCCAGAGAGAGACCCAGTACTTC,CASSLGTQRETQYF
few,TRBD1,TRBV19,TRBJ1-2,TGTGCCAGTAGACCGCCGGGGACAGGGGGCTATGGCTACACCTTC,CASRPPGTGGYGYTF
NA,NA,TRBV28,TRBJ2-6,TGTGCCAGCACTGGCGGGGTACCCTCTGGGGCCAACGTCCTGACTTTC,CASTGGVPSGANVLTF
NA,NA,TRBV6-5,TRBJ1-1,TGTGCCAGCACCCGGACAAGAAACACTGAAGCTTTCTTT,CASTRTRNTEAFF
few,NA,TRBV7-3,TRBJ2-3,TGTGCCAGCAGCTTAAACGGGCTGAGCACAGATACGCAGTATTTT,CASSLNGLSTDTQYF
NA,NA,TRBV7-9,TRBJ1-2,TGTGCCAGCAGCCGCCGGACGTCGAACCATGGCTACACCTTC,CASSRRTSNHGYTF
NA,NA,TRBV5-5,TRBJ2-7,TGTGCCAGCAGCCCGAGTATCGATTTATACGAGCAGTACTTC,CASSPSIDLYEQYF
NA,NA,TRBV19,TRBJ2-3,TGTGCCAGTAGGCCACGGGACGGTTACACAGATACGCAGTATTTT,CASRPRDGYTDTQYF
NA,NA,TRBV28,TRBJ2-7,TGTGCCAGCAGTCCCCCCGGGGTCTTAGGCTCCGAGCAGTACTTC,CASSPPGVLGSEQYF
NA,TRBD1,TRBV7-8,TRBJ1-2,TGTGCCAGCAGCCCCGCATGGGGACAGGACGTTCCTGGTGGCTACACCTTC,CASSPAWGQDVPGGYTF
few,NA,TRBV19,TRBJ1-1,TGTGCCAGTAGTTTAGGACGGAAACATAACACTGAAGCTTTCTTT,CASSLGRKHNTEAFF
NA,NA,TRBV27,TRBJ1-2,TGTGCCAGCAGTAACCAAGTTCGGGCAGGGGCGGTGAACTATGGCTACACCTTC,CASSNQVRAGAVNYGYTF
NA,NA,TRBV18,TRBJ2-1,TGTGCCAGCTCACCTCCGGGGGGCCCCCCGATTAGGGAGCAGTTCTTC,CASSPPGGPPIREQFF
few,NA,TRBV10-3,TRBJ1-6,TGTGCCATCGGGGAAGGGGGTAGCTCCTATAATTCACCCCTCCACTTT,CAIGEGGSSYNSPLHF